This paragraph reports one T cell receptor beta chain. The antigen is not known. The data are from a study of TIL therapy for anti-PD-1-resistant metastatic lung cancer. Findings and caveats of the study: Many TIL product clones were absent from baseline tumor, suggesting clonal contraction. This highly selected cohort may not generalize to typical lung cancer patients.

The libraries were made with immunoSEQ v3. Survey-level samples got 1.5 million to 2.5 million read pairs; deep-level samples got roughly 5-6 million. The assay was immunoSEQ multiplex PCR, and TCRdb's table has in-frame clones only and misses some. The sample carries roughly 50,000 clones, around 64% recorded once. Noted time point: pre-treatment sample, taken before nivolumab and TIL therapy. Pleural nodules or supraclavicular lymph nodes made up most of the excised metastases sampled. Progressing patients received lymphodepletion, expanded TIL infusion and IL-2. The V gene end was trimmed by 0 bases and the J gene end by 2 bases; junction bases not matched to a gene: 3. The CDR3 consists of 15 residues. Germline CDR1 and CDR2: KGHSH and LQKENI.

The chain is built from TRBV18 and TRBJ2-7; 8 bases match TRBD1. Sample: tumor tissue, taken at baseline. The receptor was derived from a person aged 25 to 85 with non-small cell lung cancer. The CDR3 nucleotides are TGTGCCAGCTCACCACCGAGACAGGGGACCTACGAGCAGTACTTC. As protein: CASSPPRQGTYEQYF.